The 30 T cell receptor beta chains given below trace back to one sample, sequenced in a study of blood T cell repertoires in COVID-19. Profiled with immunoSEQ multiplex PCR; TCRdb holds only in-frame clones, not every one. This table holds about 260,000 clones, roughly 86% found once. Sample: peripheral blood. The receptor set was obtained from a human donor in a cohort sampled during active COVID-19.

This chain links TRBV28 with TRBJ1-2, with a possible D match to TRBD1 (5 bases). The germline V gene encodes CDR1 MDHEN and CDR2 SYDVKM. This CDR3 has 15 amino acids. Trimming removed 8 bases from V and 0 bases from J, with 16 bases in between. The DNA for the CDR3 is TGTGCCAGCTGCACTATCAGGGAGGCTAACTATGGCTACACCTTC. Amino acids: CASCTIREANYGYTF.

The V gene is TRBV7-6, the J gene TRBJ1-3; D uncertain. CDR1 is SGHVS and CDR2 is FNYEAQ in the germline V gene. V was trimmed by 4 bases and J by 0 bases, leaving 13 bases between them. This CDR3 is 16 amino acids long. CDR3 residues: CASSSPFLASGNTIYF. Written as DNA, the CDR3 is TGTGCCAGCAGCTCTCCCTTTTTAGCCTCTGGAAACACCATATATTTT. Drawing the rest from reference TRBV7-6 and TRBJ1-3, the complete variable domain is GAGVSQSPRYKVTKRGQDVALRCDPISGHVSLYWYRQALGQGPEFLTYFNYEAQQDKSGLPNDRFSAERPEGSISTLTIQRTEQRDSAMYRCASSSPFLASGNTIYFGEGSWLTVV.

This chain connects TRBV5-1 to TRBJ1-1; 8 nucleotides agree with TRBD1. In germline, CDR1 is SGHRS, CDR2 YFSETQ. V was clipped by 0 bases and J by 6 bases; unmatched bases: 4. The CDR3 length is 14 residues. The CDR3 DNA reads TGCGCCAGCAGCTTGGCCGTACAGGGGGCTGAAGCTTTCTTT. Translating it yields CASSLAVQGAEAFF.

The chain uses TRBV27 and TRBJ1-2; D is unclear. CDR3 length equals 17 residues. Looked up from germline, CDR1 is MNHEY and CDR2 is SMNVEV (reference sequence). Deletions cut 1 base from V and 0 bases from J, with 15 bases between. The CDR3 protein is CASSLYGLGSSNYGYTF. DNA for the CDR3: TGTGCCAGCAGTTTATATGGCCTGGGCTCATCTAACTATGGCTACACCTTC.

The J gene is TRBJ2-1, the V gene TRBV10-3; possible D gene TRBD2, 7 bases. The ends were cut back, 0 bases at V and 5 bases at J, with 14 bases in the middle. The CDR3 loop spans 16 amino acids. Germline CDR1 is ENHRY and CDR2 is SYGVKD. The CDR3 loop reads CAISESVRGTNNEQFF. DNA of the CDR3: TGTGCCATCAGTGAGTCTGTGAGGGGGACTAACAATGAGCAGTTCTTC.

The J gene is TRBJ1-2, the V gene TRBV4-3; 7 bases map to TRBD1. Germline trimming cut 0 bases from V and 2 bases from J; bases unmatched to any gene: 9. The CDR3 consists of 17 residues. CDR1 and CDR2 (germline): LGHNA, YSLEER. The CDR3 coding sequence is TGCGCCAGCAGCCAAGACCTGTCGACAGGGCCCAACTATGGCTACACCTTC. Translating gives CASSQDLSTGPNYGYTF.

CDR3 nucleotides: TGCGCCAGCAGCTTGGGGCCCGGGGGAGCCAAAAACATTCAGTACTTC. Translated, it gives CASSLGPGGAKNIQYF. The chain links TRBV5-1 to TRBJ2-4; tentatively, D is TRBD2 (6 bases). The length of the CDR3 is 16 residues. V was shortened by 0 bases and J by 0 bases, with 10 bases between the two germline ends. Germline assignment: CDR1 SGHRS and CDR2 YFSETQ.

The chain couples TRBV3-1 (or the pseudogene TRBV3-2) to TRBJ1-3; D is perhaps TRBD1 (5 bases). The ends were cut back, 2 bases at V and 0 bases at J, with 11 bases in the middle. There are 16 residues in the CDR3. The germline gives CDR1 LGHDT, CDR2 YNNKEL (reference sequence). The CDR3 here is CASSQRGQGSGNTIYF. CDR3 nucleotide sequence: TGTGCCAGCAGCCAACGTGGACAAGGCTCTGGAAACACCATATATTTT.

The chain has TRBV3-1 (or the pseudogene TRBV3-2) and TRBJ2-4, with 7 bases that match TRBD1. The CDR3 is 14 residues long. Germline V CDR1 and CDR2: LGHDT, YNNKEL (reference sequence). The V segment lost 8 bases and the J segment 0 bases; nucleotides outside the gene matches: 4. The CDR3 region is CASGRQGAKNIQYF. The CDR3 nucleotides are TGTGCCAGCGGTCGACAGGGAGCCAAAAACATTCAGTACTTC.

V is TRBV18 and J is TRBJ2-7; 7 bases fit TRBD1. V dropped 2 bases and J dropped 0; count of bases not matched to a gene: 4. Germline V gene lookup returns CDR1 KGHSH and CDR2 LQKENI. CDR3 length: 15 amino acids. As DNA, the CDR3 is TGTGCCAGCTCACCAGACAGGGATAGCTCCTACGAGCAGTACTTC. This encodes CASSPDRDSSYEQYF.

The J gene is TRBJ1-3, the V gene TRBV3-1 (or the pseudogene TRBV3-2), with D unclear. The germline gives CDR1 LGHDT, CDR2 YNNKEL (reference sequence). V lost 6 bases to trimming and J lost 0 bases, with 9 bases between them. The CDR3 has 14 residues. As DNA, the CDR3 is TGTGCCAGCAGTTCTATCCACTCTGGAAACACCATATATTTT. This encodes CASSSIHSGNTIYF.

The V and J genes are TRBV30 and TRBJ2-7; TRBD1 aligns across 9 bases. The germline V gene encodes CDR1 GTSNPN and CDR2 SVGIG (reference sequence). With 4 bases clipped from V and 2 bases from J, the junction kept 12 bases outside the gene matches. The CDR3 loop spans 16 amino acids. The CDR3 coding sequence is TGTGCCTGGATCAGGGCGGGACAGGGACTGACCTACGAGCAGTACTTC. As protein: CAWIRAGQGLTYEQYF.

Details on this clone: Other DNA sequences within the sample encode an identical CDR3. This chain links TRBV30 with TRBJ1-2; unclear D gene. The CDR3 contains 13 residues. The ends were cut back, 2 bases at V and 4 bases at J, with 11 bases in the middle. CDR1 is GTSNPN, CDR2 SVGIG, per germline (reference sequence). The CDR3 spells CAWSSGGGYGYTF. CDR3 nucleotide sequence: TGTGCCTGGAGTTCTGGAGGAGGCTATGGCTACACCTTC.

The genes are TRBV2 and TRBJ2-3; the match to TRBD1 covers 7 bases. The CDR3 sequence is 15 residues long. Germline values: CDR1 SNHLY, CDR2 FYNNEI. The ends lost 5 bases at V and 4 bases at J; junction bases unmatched: 9. CDR3 DNA sequence: TGTGCCAGCAGTCGGGACAGTCAAGGGGCAGATACGCAGTATTTT. It encodes CASSRDSQGADTQYF.

CDR3 region: CAISESVGGLNTEAFF. As DNA, the CDR3 is TGTGCCATCAGTGAGTCCGTGGGGGGGTTGAACACTGAAGCTTTCTTT. The chain couples TRBV10-3 to TRBJ1-1, with a possible D match to TRBD1 (5 bases). The CDR3 has 16 amino acids. Between the trimmed V and J ends, which lost 0 bases and 0 bases, there was a span of 11 bases. CDR1 and CDR2 from the germline V gene are ENHRY and SYGVKD.

The chain has TRBV29-1 and TRBJ1-1; D remains unclear. CDR1 and CDR2 (germline): SQVTM, ANQGSEA. This CDR3 has 15 amino acids. V was clipped by 2 bases and J by 6 bases, with 19 bases between them. CDR3: CSVERAGLGSAEAFF. DNA for the CDR3: TGCAGCGTTGAAAGGGCGGGCCTGGGGTCCGCTGAAGCTTTCTTT. The full variable domain, completed using reference TRBV29-1 and TRBJ1-1, is SAVISQKPSRDICQRGTSLTIQCQVDSQVTMMFWYRQQPGQSLTLIATANQGSEATYESGFVIDKFPISRPNLTFSTLTVSNMSPEDSSIYLCSVERAGLGSAEAFFGQGTRLTVV.

This chain joins TRBV29-1 and TRBJ2-7; the D gene is possibly TRBD2 (7 bases). The germline gives CDR1 SQVTM, CDR2 ANQGSEA. V gave up 7 bases and J gave up 0 bases, with 19 bases separating them. CDR3 length equals 15 residues. The CDR3 DNA follows: TGCAGCGAGGGGGAGGGCAGGGATCACTCCTACGAGCAGTACTTC. Translated, it gives CSEGEGRDHSYEQYF.

The chain uses TRBV10-3 and TRBJ2-7, with 8 bases matching TRBD1. Germline V gives CDR1 ENHRY, CDR2 SYGVKD. V was clipped by 2 bases and J by 0 bases; unmatched bases: 6. There are 16 residues in the CDR3. The CDR3, as DNA: TGTGCCATCAGTGAGGGGACAGGTAGTAGCTCCTACGAGCAGTACTTC. Its protein product is CAISEGTGSSSYEQYF.

V and J are TRBV6-6 and TRBJ1-5, with 7 positions matching TRBD1. CDR1 is MNHNY, CDR2 SVGAGI, per germline (reference sequence). There are 18 residues in the CDR3. Trimming took 5 bases from V and 0 from J; bases not matched to a gene: 13. For the CDR3, the DNA is TGTGCCAGCAGTCCCAATCCGGGACAGCTGTATAGCAATCAGCCCCAGCATTTT. It translates to CASSPNPGQLYSNQPQHF.

The chain employs TRBV6-5 and TRBJ2-5, with a possible D match to TRBD2 (6 bases). Trimming took off 2 bases at V and 5 bases at J, with 18 bases between the two ends. From germline, CDR1 is MNHEY and CDR2 SVGAGI. This CDR3 contains 16 residues. The CDR3 spells CASSYGRLVRGETQYF. DNA for the CDR3: TGTGCCAGCAGTTACGGGCGACTAGTCCGGGGGGAGACCCAGTACTTC.

The chain uses TRBV7-9 and TRBJ1-1, with 7 bases that match TRBD1. The germline V gene has CDR1 SEHNR and CDR2 FQNEAQ (reference sequence). Trimming cost V 7 bases and J 1 base; bases outside gene matches: 12. The CDR3 loop spans 16 amino acids. This CDR3 is CASILGGTGANTEAFF. For the CDR3, the DNA is TGTGCCAGCATCCTGGGGGGTACAGGGGCGAACACTGAAGCTTTCTTT.

This chain uses TRBV6-5 with TRBJ1-5; TRBD1 might be the D (6 bases). Germline V gives CDR1 MNHEY, CDR2 SVGAGI. V lost 6 bases, J lost 2 bases, and 14 bases lay in between. The CDR3 covers 15 residues. DNA of the CDR3: TGTGCCAGCAGAGGGGGGGCGCGGGGCAATCAGCCCCAGCATTTT. This encodes CASRGGARGNQPQHF.

The chain employs TRBV2 and TRBJ2-7; TRBD2 agrees at 9 bases. The germline gives CDR1 SNHLY, CDR2 FYNNEI. V shed 8 bases and J 3 bases; nucleotides not matched to a gene: 5. There are 13 residues in the CDR3. CDR3 bases: TGTGCCAGCGGGACTAGCCGCAGCTACGAGCAGTACTTC. Its translation is CASGTSRSYEQYF.

J is TRBJ2-3 and V is TRBV3-1 (or the pseudogene TRBV3-2); 8 nucleotides line up with TRBD2. The germline V gene encodes CDR1 LGHDT and CDR2 YNNKEL (reference sequence). The CDR3 is 16 amino acids. The CDR3 DNA is TGTGCTAGCGGGGCAGGGCTAGCGGATAGCACAGATACGCAGTATTTT. It yields the protein CASGAGLADSTDTQYF.

The chain carries TRBV28 and TRBJ1-4, with 7 bases identical to TRBD1. CDR1 and CDR2 (germline): MDHEN, SYDVKM. CDR3 size: 13 residues. Trimming took 1 base from V and 12 from J; bases not matched to a gene: 5. The CDR3 DNA sequence: TGTGCCAGCAGTTTATCGGGACAGAGGGAACTGTTTTTT. Its protein is CASSLSGQRELFF.

Here the CDR3 reads CATLMGESDRMNTEAFF. CDR3 in DNA: TGTGCCACTTTAATGGGGGAGAGTGACAGGATGAACACTGAAGCTTTCTTT. This chain links TRBV11-3 with TRBJ1-1; a weak D match, TRBD1 (6 bases). Germline CDR1 SGHNT, CDR2 YENEEA. The CDR3 totals 17 residues. V was shortened by 10 bases and J by 0 bases, with 24 bases between the two germline ends.

This sequence joins TRBV4-2 and TRBJ2-2; 10 bases align to TRBD2. V was clipped by 4 bases and J by 5 bases; unmatched bases: 10. This CDR3 contains 17 residues. CDR1 LGHNA and CDR2 YNFKEQ come from the germline V gene. The DNA of the CDR3 is TGTGCCAGCAGCCTGACGATAGCGGGAGGTAGTACCGGGGAGCTGTTTTTT. Translated: CASSLTIAGGSTGELFF.

The genes are TRBV28 and TRBJ1-3; D is undetermined. The CDR3 sequence is 14 residues long. Trimming took off 8 bases at V and 5 bases at J, with 16 bases between the two ends. CDR1 MDHEN and CDR2 SYDVKM come from the germline V gene. CDR3 nucleotide sequence: TGTGCCAGCTTCCCACTACCCCGCCGAAACACCATATATTTT. It specifies CASFPLPRRNTIYF. Based on the CDR3 plus reference TRBV28 and TRBJ1-3, the full variable domain is DVKVTQSSRYLVKRTGEKVFLECVQDMDHENMFWYRQDPGLGLRLIYFSYDVKMKEKGDIPEGYSVSREKKERFSLILESASTNQTSMYLCASFPLPRRNTIYFGEGSWLTVV.

The J gene is TRBJ2-3, the V gene TRBV3-1 (or the pseudogene TRBV3-2); 12 bases fit TRBD2. The germline gives CDR1 LGHDT, CDR2 YNNKEL (reference sequence). V lost 1 base to trimming and J lost 0 bases; unmatched junction nucleotides: 2. The CDR3 totals 17 residues. The CDR3 coding sequence is TGTGCCAGCAGCCAAGTGCTAGCGGGGGGGAGCACAGATACGCAGTATTTT. Protein sequence: CASSQVLAGGSTDTQYF.

This chain uses TRBV11-2 with TRBJ1-2, with 8 positions matching TRBD1. Germline CDR1 SGHAT, CDR2 FQNNGV. V was pared by 5 bases and J by 5 bases, with 7 bases of the junction left unmatched. CDR3 length: 14 residues. As DNA, the CDR3 is TGTGCCAGCAGCCCCACCAGGACAGGGTATGGCTACACCTTC. Translation: CASSPTRTGYGYTF.